Listed below are T cell receptor beta chains from one sample, sequenced in a study of CD8 T cells in ankylosing spondylitis. TCRdb fed the 5' RACE reads into MiXCR, producing one record per CDR3 protein. The sample carries around 53,000 distinct CDR3 sequences, 6% to 7.5% recorded once. The specimen sequenced was blood, either unsorted or a sorted T cell fraction (not recorded which). These TCRs come from a female donor with ankylosing spondylitis or in good health (not recorded which). CDR3s include the opening cysteine and the closing phenylalanine or tryptophan. The D gene is left open where the match is weak. Part of the rows lack a size; the others show once, few, many or a class for expanded clones.

>many|TRBV10-1|-|TRBJ2-1
CASSESSRGTSYNEQFF
TGCGCCAGCAGTGAGTCTTCCCGGGGGACTTCCTACAATGAGCAGTTCTTC
>many|TRBV5-1|TRBD2|TRBJ2-3
CASSLASGGAADTQYF
TGCGCCAGCAGCTTGGCCAGCGGGGGGGCCGCAGATACGCAGTATTTT
>many|TRBV20-1|-|TRBJ1-2
CSARDQGSYYGYTF
TGCAGTGCTAGAGATCAGGGTTCTTACTATGGCTACACCTTC
>many|TRBV5-1|-|TRBJ1-2
CASSSTTENYGYTF
TGCGCCAGCAGCTCAACAACAGAGAACTATGGCTACACCTTC
>many|TRBV5-1|-|TRBJ1-4
CASSWGLDGNEKLFF
TGCGCCAGCAGCTGGGGTCTTGACGGGAATGAAAAACTGTTTTTT
>many|TRBV5-6|-|TRBJ2-3
CASSSPRGGTDTQYF
TGTGCCAGCAGCTCCCCTAGGGGGGGAACAGATACGCAGTATTTT
>-|TRBV29-1|TRBD1|TRBJ1-1
CSVERQGGTEAFF
TGCAGCGTTGAAAGGCAGGGGGGCACTGAAGCTTTCTTT
>many|TRBV19|-|TRBJ2-5
CASSYPTGGAQYF
TGTGCCAGTAGTTACCCGACAGGAGGGGCCCAGTACTTC
>many|TRBV14|-|TRBJ2-3
CASSQNQGLPTDTQYF
TGTGCCAGCAGCCAGAACCAGGGGCTTCCCACAGATACGCAGTATTTT
>many|TRBV4-3|TRBD1|TRBJ2-7
CASSQDWTGAYEQYF
TGCGCCAGCAGCCAAGATTGGACAGGGGCCTACGAGCAGTACTTC
>-|TRBV7-9|-|TRBJ2-5
CASSPNRAGQEIQYF
TGTGCCAGCAGCCCTAATAGGGCAGGGCAAGAGATCCAGTACTTC
>many|TRBV20-1|-|TRBJ1-1
CSARVLIAMNTEAFF
TGCAGTGCTAGAGTTTTGATAGCAATGAACACTGAAGCTTTCTTT
>few|TRBV7-9|-|TRBJ1-1
CASSLPWAKEAFF
TGTGCCAGCAGCTTACCGTGGGCAAAGGAAGCTTTCTTT
>many|TRBV6-1|TRBD1|TRBJ1-5
CASSPVQGGNSNQPQHF
TGTGCCAGCAGCCCCGTACAGGGGGGGAATAGCAATCAGCCCCAGCATTTT
>-|TRBV9|TRBD1|TRBJ1-3
CASSVGTSGRGGNTIYF
TGTGCCAGCAGCGTCGGTACCTCGGGCAGGGGGGGAAACACCATATATTTT
>many|TRBV5-6|-|TRBJ1-4
CASRRLPGQANEKLFF
TGTGCCAGCAGACGTCTTCCGGGACAAGCTAATGAAAAACTGTTTTTT
>many|TRBV12-3/TRBV12-4|-|TRBJ1-1
CASSLGTVSEAFF
TGTGCCAGCAGTTTAGGAACCGTGAGTGAAGCTTTCTTT
>many|TRBV29-1|TRBD2|TRBJ2-3
CSVEDTAGGDTQYF
TGCAGCGTTGAAGATACAGCGGGGGGCGATACGCAGTATTTT
>-|TRBV7-9|-|TRBJ2-7
CASSLGGKEGAGEQYF
TGTGCCAGCAGCTTAGGAGGGAAGGAGGGAGCGGGCGAGCAGTACTTC
>-|TRBV12-3/TRBV12-4|-|TRBJ1-3
CASSLGNTKYF
TGTGCCAGCAGTTTGGGAAACACCAAATATTTT
>-|TRBV5-1|-|TRBJ2-1
CASSISAEYNAQFF
TGCGCCAGCTCGATTAGCGCAGAATACAATGCGCAGTTCTTC
>many|TRBV20-1|-|TRBJ1-5
CSASIGKDQPQHF
TGCAGTGCTAGTATAGGCAAAGATCAGCCCCAGCATTTT
>many|TRBV5-1|TRBD1|TRBJ1-1
CASRLQGVPSDTEAFF
TGCGCCAGCAGGTTACAGGGGGTTCCGTCGGACACTGAAGCTTTCTTT
>many|TRBV5-4|-|TRBJ1-5
CASSLDGGGNQPQHF
TGTGCCAGCAGCCTAGACGGGGGAGGCAATCAGCCCCAGCATTTT
>many|TRBV20-1|-|TRBJ2-1
CSAMTSSGTEQFF
TGCAGTGCCATGACTAGTTCTGGAACTGAGCAGTTCTTC
>many|TRBV5-1|-|TRBJ1-4
CASSLRDISEKLFF
TGCGCCAGCAGCTTGAGGGACATCAGTGAAAAACTGTTTTTT
>many|TRBV12-3/TRBV12-4|-|TRBJ2-2
CASSLRSQNTGELFF
TGTGCCAGCAGTTTAAGGTCCCAGAACACCGGGGAGCTGTTTTTT
>many|TRBV10-3|-|TRBJ2-3
CAISDGQQSTDTQYF
TGTGCCATCAGTGATGGACAGCAAAGCACAGATACGCAGTATTTT
>many|TRBV10-2|TRBD2|TRBJ2-5
CASSVTSGGAETQYF
TGCGCCAGCAGTGTGACTAGCGGGGGGGCAGAGACCCAGTACTTC
>few|TRBV20-1|TRBD1|TRBJ1-1
CSATAGTGLTEAFF
TGCAGTGCTACGGCAGGGACAGGCCTTACTGAAGCTTTCTTT
>many|TRBV5-4|TRBD1|TRBJ1-1
CASSSVAGGTEAFF
TGTGCCAGCAGCTCGGTAGCAGGGGGCACTGAAGCTTTCTTT
>many|TRBV3-1|TRBD1|TRBJ1-6
CASSPNGQGNNSPLHF
TGTGCCAGCAGCCCTAATGGACAGGGGAATAATTCACCCCTCCACTTT
>many|TRBV7-2|-|TRBJ2-1
CASSLRGGGSFYNEQFF
TGTGCCAGCAGCTTAAGGGGCGGGGGCTCTTTCTACAATGAGCAGTTCTTC
>many|TRBV12-3/TRBV12-4|TRBD2|TRBJ2-1
CASTLGRGDYNEQFF
TGTGCCAGCACTCTGGGGCGGGGGGACTACAATGAGCAGTTCTTC
>many|TRBV29-1|TRBD1|TRBJ2-3
CSVLGTGQGRGGYTQYF
TGCAGCGTCTTAGGGACAGGGCAGGGTCGGGGCGGTTATACGCAGTATTTT
>many|TRBV27|TRBD1|TRBJ2-2
CASSSGVGTGATGELFF
TGTGCCAGCAGTTCGGGGGTTGGGACAGGGGCCACCGGGGAGCTGTTTTTT
>many|TRBV3-1|-|TRBJ1-2
CASSQVVAGVGYTF
TGTGCCAGCAGCCAAGTAGTGGCTGGCGTTGGCTACACCTTC
>many|TRBV6-5|-|TRBJ1-4
CASSYSPEEEKLFF
TGTGCCAGCAGTTACTCGCCGGAGGAGGAAAAACTGTTTTTT
>few|TRBV12-3/TRBV12-4|-|TRBJ1-1
CASSSLAGYTEAFF
TGTGCCAGCAGTTCACTGGCGGGTTACACTGAAGCTTTCTTT
>many|TRBV5-1|TRBD1|TRBJ2-1
CASSQGQAVNEQFF
TGCGCCAGCAGCCAAGGACAGGCCGTCAATGAGCAGTTCTTC
>many|TRBV5-8|-|TRBJ2-3
CASSFGTTSTDTQYF
TGTGCCAGCAGCTTCGGGACGACTAGCACAGATACGCAGTATTTT
>many|TRBV7-3|-|TRBJ1-4
CASSLTGDGSEKLFF
TGTGCCAGCAGCTTAACGGGGGACGGGAGTGAAAAACTGTTTTTT
>many|TRBV5-1|TRBD1|TRBJ2-1
CASSVWTGGPNEQFF
TGCGCCAGCAGCGTGTGGACAGGGGGTCCCAATGAGCAGTTCTTC
>many|TRBV3-1|-|TRBJ1-2
CASSQGRDTGYTF
TGTGCCAGCAGCCAAGGCAGGGATACTGGCTACACCTTC
>many|TRBV30|-|TRBJ2-2
CAWSASRTTGELFF
TGTGCCTGGAGTGCCAGTCGGACCACCGGGGAGCTGTTTTTT
>many|TRBV5-1|TRBD1|TRBJ2-7
CASSITGDEQYF
TGCGCCAGCAGCATAACAGGGGACGAGCAGTACTTC
>few|TRBV20-1|-|TRBJ2-2
CSARVRGMNTGELFF
TGCAGTGCTAGAGTCAGGGGTATGAACACCGGGGAGCTGTTTTTT
>many|TRBV4-3|-|TRBJ1-4
CASSPFHQQRNEKLFF
TGCGCCAGCAGCCCCTTTCATCAGCAACGGAATGAAAAACTGTTTTTT
>-|TRBV7-2|-|TRBJ1-2
CASSSVPGFYGYTF
TGTGCCAGCAGCTCTGTTCCGGGTTTCTATGGCTACACCTTC
>-|TRBV18|-|TRBJ1-1
CASSYSGDTEAFF
TGTGCCAGCTCATACTCAGGGGATACTGAAGCTTTCTTT
>-|TRBV7-8|-|TRBJ2-2
CASTPINLWGGELFF
TGTGCCAGCACCCCTATTAATTTGTGGGGCGGGGAGCTGTTTTTT
>-|TRBV29-1|-|TRBJ2-5
CSVADGQETQYF
TGCAGCGTTGCCGACGGGCAAGAGACCCAGTACTTC
>many|TRBV20-1|-|TRBJ1-1
CSARGWSGASMNTEAFF
TGCAGTGCTAGAGGTTGGTCGGGAGCGTCAATGAACACTGAAGCTTTCTTT
>few|TRBV4-1|-|TRBJ2-5
CASSQEALSRPYQETQYF
TGCGCCAGCAGCCAAGAGGCCCTATCTAGACCGTACCAAGAGACCCAGTACTTC
>-|TRBV30|-|TRBJ2-6
CAWTGANVLTF
TGTGCCTGGACTGGGGCCAACGTCCTGACTTTC
>many|TRBV19|-|TRBJ2-3
CASNRDVRDTQYF
TGTGCCAGTAATCGGGACGTAAGAGATACGCAGTATTTT
>medium-sized|TRBV3-1|-|TRBJ1-1
CASSHAGYTEAFF
TGTGCCAGCAGCCATGCCGGATACACTGAAGCTTTCTTT
>-|TRBV12-3/TRBV12-4|-|TRBJ1-5
CASCLGPGRGAGSNQPQHF
TGTGCCAGCTGTTTAGGCCCAGGGCGGGGGGCAGGAAGCAATCAGCCCCAGCATTTT
>-|TRBV5-1|-|TRBJ2-5
CASSLTPGSQETQYF
TGCGCCAGCAGCTTGACTCCGGGGAGCCAAGAGACCCAGTACTTC